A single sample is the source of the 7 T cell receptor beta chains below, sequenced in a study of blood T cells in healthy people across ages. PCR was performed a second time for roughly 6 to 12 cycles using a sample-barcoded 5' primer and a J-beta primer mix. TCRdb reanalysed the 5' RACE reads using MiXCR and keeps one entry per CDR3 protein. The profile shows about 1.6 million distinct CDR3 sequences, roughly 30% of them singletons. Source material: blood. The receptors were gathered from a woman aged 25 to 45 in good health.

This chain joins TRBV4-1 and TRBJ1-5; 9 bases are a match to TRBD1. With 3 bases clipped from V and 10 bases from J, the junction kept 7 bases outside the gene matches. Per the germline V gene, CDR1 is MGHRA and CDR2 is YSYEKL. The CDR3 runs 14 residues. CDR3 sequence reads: CASSQDRGGYPQHF. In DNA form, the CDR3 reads TGCGCCAGCAGCCAGGACAGGGGTGGGTATCCCCAGCATTTT.

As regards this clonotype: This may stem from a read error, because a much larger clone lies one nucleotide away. CDR3 in DNA: TGTGCCGTACAGGGAGGGAGCACAGATACGCAGTATTTT. Translating it yields CAVQGGSTDTQYF. The rearrangement joins TRBV10-3 to TRBJ2-3; maybe TRBD2 (7 bases). This CDR3 spans 13 amino acids. Germline values: CDR1 ENHRY, CDR2 SYGVKD. V was clipped by 11 bases and J by 0 bases, with 12 bases between them.

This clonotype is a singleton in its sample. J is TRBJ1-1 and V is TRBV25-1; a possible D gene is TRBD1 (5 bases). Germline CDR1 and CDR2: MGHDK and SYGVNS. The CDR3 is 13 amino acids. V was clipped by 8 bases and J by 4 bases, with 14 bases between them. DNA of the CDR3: TGTGCCAGCCTGGGGGTCGTGGGCACTGAAGCTTTCTTT. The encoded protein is CASLGVVGTEAFF. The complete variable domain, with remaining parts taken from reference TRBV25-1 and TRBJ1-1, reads EADIYQTPRYLVIGTGKKITLECSQTMGHDKMYWYQQDPGMELHLIHYSYGVNSTEKGDLSSESTVSRIRTEHFPLTLESARPSHTSQYLCASLGVVGTEAFFGQGTRLTVV.

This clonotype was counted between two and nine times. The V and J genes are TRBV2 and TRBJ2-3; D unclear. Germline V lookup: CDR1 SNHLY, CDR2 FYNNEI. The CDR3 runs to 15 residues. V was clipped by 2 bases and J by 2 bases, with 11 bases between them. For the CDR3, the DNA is TGTGCCAGCAGTGAACTCCGCATTTTCACAGATACGCAGTATTTT. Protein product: CASSELRIFTDTQYF.

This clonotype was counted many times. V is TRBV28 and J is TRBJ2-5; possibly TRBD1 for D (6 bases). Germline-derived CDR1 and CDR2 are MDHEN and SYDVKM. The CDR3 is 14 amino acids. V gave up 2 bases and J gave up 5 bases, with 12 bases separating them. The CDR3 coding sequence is TGTGCCAGCAGTTTAGGGGGCGCCGGGGAGACCCAGTACTTC. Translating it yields CASSLGGAGETQYF.

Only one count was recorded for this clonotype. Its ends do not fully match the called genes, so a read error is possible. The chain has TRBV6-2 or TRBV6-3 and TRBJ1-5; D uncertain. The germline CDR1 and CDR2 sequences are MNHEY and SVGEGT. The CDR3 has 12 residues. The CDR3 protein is CAGSYPNKPQHF. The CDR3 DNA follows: TGTGCCGGCAGTTATCCCAATAAGCCCCAGCATTTT.

CDR3 sequence (DNA): TGTGCCAGCAGACCTACGGGACTCGGTTGCGAGCAGTACTTC. Encoded protein: CASRPTGLGCEQYF. The genes are TRBV2 and TRBJ2-5; weak D call: TRBD2 (6 bases). The J call is in doubt because the DNA end fits TRBJ2-7 better. The CDR3 sequence is 14 residues long. Germline lookup yields CDR1 SNHLY and CDR2 FYNNEI.